This is a list of T cell receptor beta chains from one sample in a study of T cell repertoires in cytomegalovirus infection. TCRdb independently ran MiXCR on the reads; one entry per CDR3 protein. The sample has a few hundred thousand distinct CDR3 sequences; roughly a sixth are singletons. The sample consisted of PBMCs. Receptors were obtained from a human donor in good health (CMV status not recorded). Some clones in this sample may be carry-over from other donors' samples. Both conserved end residues are part of each CDR3. The D gene is left open where the match is weak. Expanded clones are given a class, and other clones once, few, many or no size at all.

cdr3_length	d_call	v_call	j_call	clone_size	cdr3_nt	cdr3_aa
15	.	TRBV27	TRBJ1-6	few	TGTGCCAGCAGTAAACAGAGCTCCTATAATTCACCCCTCCACTTT	CASSKQSSYNSPLHF
17	.	TRBV11-2	TRBJ2-7	many	TGTGCCAGCAGCTTGGGGAGAAGCCAAGGGGCACCCTACGAGCAGTACTTC	CASSLGRSQGAPYEQYF
14	.	TRBV19	TRBJ2-5	few	TGTGCCAGTAGTACGCAGGCGGTTCAAGAGACCCAGTACTTC	CASSTQAVQETQYF
11	TRBD1	TRBV20-1	TRBJ1-2	few	TGCAGTGCCATCGACAGGGGAGGCTACACCTTC	CSAIDRGGYTF
13	.	TRBV7-2	TRBJ1-2	many	TGTGCCAGCAGTCCAGGGTCTAACTATGGCTACACCTTC	CASSPGSNYGYTF
15	TRBD1	TRBV7-2	TRBJ2-7	many	TGTGCCAGCAGCGAAGGGGACAGGGGGCACTACGAGCAGTACTTC	CASSEGDRGHYEQYF
14	.	TRBV25-1	TRBJ1-3	many	TGTGCCAGCAGTGAATCGGGGACTGGAAACACCATATATTTT	CASSESGTGNTIYF
15	TRBD2	TRBV20-1	TRBJ2-5	few	TGCAGTGCTAGCGGCCTAGCGGGGTTACAAGAGACCCAGTACTTC	CSASGLAGLQETQYF
16	TRBD2	TRBV7-9	TRBJ2-7	few	TGTGCCAGCAGCTTCTCTAGCGGGGTCGTCCCCTACGAGCAGTACTTC	CASSFSSGVVPYEQYF
13	.	TRBV5-6	TRBJ2-7	many	TGTGCCAGCAGCGACCAGAACAGATACGAGCAGTACTTC	CASSDQNRYEQYF
19	TRBD2	TRBV20-1	TRBJ2-3	.	TGCAGTGCTAGAGGACTAGCGGGGGACCACAACGGAGGGACAGATACGCAGTATTTT	CSARGLAGDHNGGTDTQYF
14	.	TRBV12-3/TRBV12-4	TRBJ1-1	many	TGTGCCAGCACCGCAACAGCCTACATAACTGAAGCTTTCTTT	CASTATAYITEAFF
13	.	TRBV6-1	TRBJ2-7	many	TGTGCCAGCAGTGAAGGGGACGGTTACGAGCAGTACTTC	CASSEGDGYEQYF
13	.	TRBV7-2	TRBJ1-2	many	TGTGCCAGCAGCGAACAGGGAGGCTATGGCTACACCTTC	CASSEQGGYGYTF
14	.	TRBV5-1	TRBJ2-5	few	TGCGCCAGCGTTGCCGACAGCACGCAAGAGACCCAGTACTTC	CASVADSTQETQYF
14	.	TRBV6-2/TRBV6-3	TRBJ2-3	few	TGTGCCAGCAGTCAGGGACTTGTCACAGATACGCAGTATTTT	CASSQGLVTDTQYF
16	TRBD2	TRBV4-2	TRBJ2-3	few	TGTGCCAGCAGCCAAGTTTCAGCGGGGGGCACAGATACGCAGTATTTT	CASSQVSAGGTDTQYF
18	TRBD1	TRBV12-3/TRBV12-4	TRBJ2-7	.	TGTGCCAGCAGCCCAGGCCCTTTGACGGGACAGGGGACTAACGAGCAGTACTTC	CASSPGPLTGQGTNEQYF
12	.	TRBV20-1	TRBJ2-5	many	TGCAGTGCTAGAGTTAGAGGGGAGACCCAGTACTTC	CSARVRGETQYF
14	.	TRBV12-3/TRBV12-4	TRBJ1-2	many	TGTGCCAGCAGTTTAATCGGGGCTCTCTATGGCTACACCTTC	CASSLIGALYGYTF
17	.	TRBV9	TRBJ1-4	few	TGTGCCAGCAGCCCATACTCACAAGCCCAAGGGCATGAAAAACTGTTTTTT	CASSPYSQAQGHEKLFF
14	.	TRBV7-2	TRBJ2-5	many	TGTGCCAGCAGCTTAGTCGGGGGTGTAGAGACCCAGTACTTC	CASSLVGGVETQYF
15	TRBD2	TRBV20-1	TRBJ2-7	.	TGCAGTGCTAGAGATCCCGCTAGCGGAATCTACGAGCAGTACTTC	CSARDPASGIYEQYF
16	.	TRBV10-3	TRBJ2-1	.	TGTGCCATCAGTGAGATTCCACCGGGGGATTACAATGAGCAGCTCTTC	CAISEIPPGDYNEQLF
16	.	TRBV20-1	TRBJ1-2	few	TGCAGTGCTAGAGATCGAGGGATTGGGAGAGACGGTGGCTACACCTTC	CSARDRGIGRDGGYTF
12	.	TRBV7-2	TRBJ2-2	many	TGTGCCAGCAGCCCCCAGACCGGGGAGCTGTTTTTT	CASSPQTGELFF
18	TRBD1	TRBV7-6	TRBJ2-6	many	TGTGCCAGCAGCTTAGCGGCAGGGGGTCTCGGTGGGGCCAACGTCCTGACTTTC	CASSLAAGGLGGANVLTF
15	.	TRBV18	TRBJ2-5	.	TGTGCCAGCTCACCTGCGCCGGGGGCCGTAGAGACCCAGTACTTC	CASSPAPGAVETQYF
11	.	TRBV20-1	TRBJ2-6	many	TGCAGTGCTAATGGGGCCAACGTCCTGACTTTC	CSANGANVLTF
14	.	TRBV4-2	TRBJ2-2	few	TGTGCCAGCAGCCAAGTAGGGGGAACCGGGGAGCTGTTTTTT	CASSQVGGTGELFF